The rows below give T cell receptor beta chains drawn from one sample of a study of immunodeficiency. The method was immunoSEQ multiplex PCR; TCRdb's version includes in-frame clones alone and lacks a portion of them. The sample includes 1,500 or so clones, about 93% of them seen just once. The sample taken for sequencing was CD8+ T cells from blood. The receptors were gathered from a human donor in good health. The conserved cysteine and the conserved F or W are not part of the CDR3 here.

V gene: TRBV6-4; J gene: TRBJ2-1; CDR3 protein: ASSNRAGLNNEQF
V gene: TRBV4-1; J gene: TRBJ1-1; CDR3 protein: ASSQSNRDGSVGF
V gene: TRBV4-1; J gene: TRBJ1-4; CDR3 protein: ASSQARTGVEKLF
V gene: TRBV18; J gene: TRBJ2-1; CDR3 protein: ASSPRVGGYNEQF
V gene: TRBV7-2; J gene: TRBJ1-1; CDR3 protein: ASSLVLTGLTNTEAF
V gene: TRBV12-5; J gene: TRBJ1-1; CDR3 protein: ASGRTDTKNTEAF
V gene: TRBV27; J gene: TRBJ2-7; CDR3 protein: ASSSKAESYEQY
V gene: TRBV3-1/TRBV3-2; J gene: TRBJ1-2; CDR3 protein: ASSPRSQGSSYT
V gene: TRBV7-9; J gene: TRBJ2-7; CDR3 protein: ASSPGGVSYEQY
V gene: TRBV12-1; J gene: TRBJ2-6; CDR3 protein: ASSPGMYRTSRANVLT
V gene: TRBV2; J gene: TRBJ1-1; CDR3 protein: ASSRTQEAF
V gene: TRBV5-8; J gene: TRBJ2-5; CDR3 protein: ASSLADREETQY
V gene: TRBV10-1; J gene: TRBJ2-1; CDR3 protein: ASSPPGYNEQF
V gene: TRBV19; J gene: TRBJ1-1; CDR3 protein: ASTTPGHGQNTEAF
V gene: TRBV28; J gene: TRBJ1-5; CDR3 protein: ASSPPDPLSSNQPQH
V gene: TRBV2; J gene: TRBJ1-2; CDR3 protein: ASIGFSARTGLVDYGYT
V gene: TRBV3-1/TRBV3-2; J gene: TRBJ2-3; CDR3 protein: ASSQDRGRKDMFTDTQY
V gene: TRBV10-3; J gene: TRBJ2-1; CDR3 protein: AIRGGDEQF
V gene: TRBV6-5; J gene: TRBJ2-3; CDR3 protein: ASSYRGTDTQY
V gene: TRBV13; J gene: TRBJ2-4; CDR3 protein: ATSGGSSKNIQY
V gene: TRBV4-2; J gene: TRBJ2-3; CDR3 protein: ASSAGLASGTDTQY
V gene: TRBV5-5; J gene: TRBJ2-7; CDR3 protein: ASSLDNSYEQY
V gene: TRBV6-1; J gene: TRBJ2-3; CDR3 protein: ASSEDTTDTQY
V gene: TRBV4-1; J gene: TRBJ2-1; CDR3 protein: ASSQAGVVEQF
V gene: TRBV4-2; J gene: TRBJ2-7; CDR3 protein: ASSRNRGTSYEQY